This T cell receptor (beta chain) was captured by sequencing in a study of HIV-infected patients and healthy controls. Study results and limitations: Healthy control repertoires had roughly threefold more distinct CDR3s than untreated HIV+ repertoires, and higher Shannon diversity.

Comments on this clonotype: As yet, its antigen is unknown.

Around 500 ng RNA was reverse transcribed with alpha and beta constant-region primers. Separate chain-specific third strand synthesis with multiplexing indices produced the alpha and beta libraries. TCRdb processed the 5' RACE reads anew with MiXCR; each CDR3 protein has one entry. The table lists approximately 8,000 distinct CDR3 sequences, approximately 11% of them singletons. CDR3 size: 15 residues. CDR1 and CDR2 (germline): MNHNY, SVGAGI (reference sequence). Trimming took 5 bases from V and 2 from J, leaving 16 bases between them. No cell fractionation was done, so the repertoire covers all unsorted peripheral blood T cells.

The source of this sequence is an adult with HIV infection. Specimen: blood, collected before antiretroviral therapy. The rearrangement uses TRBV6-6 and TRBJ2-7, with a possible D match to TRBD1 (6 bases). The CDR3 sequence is CASSPPGHFPYEQYF. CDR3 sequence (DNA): TGTGCCAGCAGTCCACCGGGACACTTCCCCTACGAGCAGTACTTC.